This T cell receptor beta chain was retrieved from a study of radiotherapy plus CTLA-4 blockade in lung cancer. A note on this clone: Its antigen is still unknown.

Method: immunoSEQ multiplex PCR; TCRdb's copy keeps in-frame clones and lacks some. The sample shows about 95,000 clones, 80% to 90% of them seen only once. Whole-study findings and limits: There was expansion of tumor-derived TCR clones in blood after radiotherapy plus ipilimumab.

CDR3 size: 15 residues. Germline CDR1 and CDR2: MDHEN and SYDVKM. Receiving focal radiation plus CTLA-4 blockade with ipilimumab were patients who had chemo-refractory metastatic non-small-cell lung cancer. Here the sequenced sample was peripheral blood, taken from a patient treated with radiotherapy plus ipilimumab. V gene TRBV28 combines with J gene TRBJ2-5, with 7 bases lining up with TRBD1. The J call is doubtful: the DNA matches TRBJ2-7 better. This receptor was obtained from a human donor with non-small cell lung cancer who had stable disease on radiotherapy plus ipilimumab. DNA for the CDR3: TGTGCCAGCAGTTTGGAGGCCCCTAGGGGGCCCGAGCAGTACTTC. Translating it yields CASSLEAPRGPEQYF.